The next 25 T cell receptor beta chains were all read from a single sample in a study of a mutant IDH1 vaccine in newly diagnosed glioma. Time point here: week 23, last vaccination. A 20-mer mutant IDH1 peptide at 300 ug was injected subcutaneously with topical imiquimod. These receptors have no known antigen. Only in-frame clones appear in the TCRdb table, and some are missing; sequencing was by immunoSEQ multiplex PCR. Found here are around 56,000 clones, about 81% of them singletons; the top ten hold around 8%. The sample was PBMCs, taken from a glioma patient whose treatment included an IDH1 peptide vaccine. These receptors were obtained from a woman aged 40 to 50 with glioma. Some clones in this sample may be carry-over from other donors' samples.

This chain uses TRBV21-1 with TRBJ2-7. TRBV21-1 is described as a pseudogene. CDR3 length: 16 residues. DNA for the CDR3: TGTGCCAGCAGCGCTGATTCCGGGACCCATCCCTACGAGCAGTACTTC. Encoded protein: CASSADSGTHPYEQYF.

V gene TRBV5-1 combines with J gene TRBJ1-1; 8 bases match TRBD1. V gave up 3 bases and J gave up 1 base; unmatched junction bases: 5. CDR1 and CDR2 from the germline V gene are SGHRS and YFSETQ. The CDR3 totals 15 residues. The chain's CDR3 is CASSSTGGENTEAFF. In DNA form, the CDR3 reads TGCGCCAGCAGCTCCACAGGGGGAGAGAACACTGAAGCTTTCTTT.

The chain couples TRBV7-9 to TRBJ1-5, with a possible D match to TRBD1 (6 bases). From germline, CDR1 is SEHNR and CDR2 FQNEAQ (reference sequence). The CDR3 has 17 residues. The V end lost 5 bases, the J end lost 7 bases, and 24 bases lay between the germline ends. CDR3 sequence (DNA): TGTGCCAGCAGCCCGCCGAACTCACAGGGATCGAGGCAGCCCCAGCATTTT. This codes for CASSPPNSQGSRQPQHF.

V gene TRBV5-6 combines with J gene TRBJ1-2, with D perhaps matching TRBD1 (5 bases). Germline V gene data show CDR1 as SGHDT and CDR2 as YYEEEE. V lost 3 bases, J lost 11 bases, and 11 bases lay in between. The CDR3 consists of 11 residues. The CDR3 DNA is TGTGCCAGCAGCTATTCTCGGGGGTACACCTTC. It encodes CASSYSRGYTF.

The genes are TRBV19 and TRBJ1-1; a possible D gene is TRBD1 (5 bases). This CDR3 has 14 residues. Germline V CDR1 and CDR2: LNHDA, SQIVND (reference sequence). V was pared by 3 bases and J by 5 bases, with 13 bases between. The CDR3 region is CASSMGTKGTEAFF. The CDR3 DNA reads TGTGCCAGTAGTATGGGGACTAAGGGAACTGAAGCTTTCTTT.

The chain recombines TRBV11-2 with TRBJ1-1; D gene uncertain. The CDR3 has 12 residues. The V end lost 7 bases, the J end lost 0 bases, and 6 bases lay between the germline ends. Germline CDR1 is SGHAT and CDR2 is FQNNGV. CDR3 coding DNA: TGTGCCAGCACCCCGGTGAACACTGAAGCTTTCTTT. Its translation: CASTPVNTEAFF.

The J gene is TRBJ2-7, the V gene TRBV19; 9 nucleotides agree with TRBD2. The germline gives CDR1 LNHDA, CDR2 SQIVND (reference sequence). CDR3 length equals 17 residues. After removal of 5 bases from V and 5 bases from J, the junction contained 16 bases not matched to a gene. The CDR3 spells CASSWRVAGAIRHEQYF. As DNA, the CDR3 is TGTGCCAGTAGTTGGCGGGTAGCGGGGGCCATTCGACACGAGCAGTACTTC.

The chain links TRBV30 to TRBJ2-7, with 8 bases matching TRBD1. CDR1 GTSNPN and CDR2 SVGIG come from the germline V gene (reference sequence). The J segment lost 3 bases and the V segment lost 2 bases, leaving 3 bases of the junction unmatched. The CDR3 is 13 amino acids. The CDR3 region has the DNA TGTGCCTGGAGTCTCGGACAGGGCTACGAGCAGTACTTC. Protein product: CAWSLGQGYEQYF. Combining the CDR3 with reference TRBV30 and TRBJ2-7 gives the whole variable domain SQTIHQWPATLVQPVGSPLSLECTVEGTSNPNLYWYRQAAGRGLQLLFYSVGIGQISSEVPQNLSASRPQDRQFILSSKKLLLSDSGFYLCAWSLGQGYEQYFGPGTRLTVT.

V usage is TRBV29-1 and J usage is TRBJ1-1, with D unresolved. The CDR3 has 11 amino acids. The germline CDR1 and CDR2 sequences are SQVTM and ANQGSEA. CDR3 sequence reads: CRAQTNTEAFF. The CDR3 nucleotides read TGCAGGGCACAGACCAACACTGAAGCTTTCTTT.

The J gene is TRBJ1-1, the V gene TRBV7-2; D is undetermined. The germline V and J ends were trimmed by 3 bases and 3 bases, with 8 bases remaining between them. The CDR3 contains 13 residues. Germline CDR1 and CDR2: SGHTA and FQGNSA. The CDR3 nucleotides are TGTGCCAGCAGCTTCCAATTGGACACTGAAGCTTTCTTT. This sequence encodes CASSFQLDTEAFF.

The genes are TRBV7-9 and TRBJ2-3; 9 positions agree with TRBD2. Germline trimming cut 1 base from V and 8 bases from J; bases unmatched to any gene: 7. Germline lookup yields CDR1 SEHNR and CDR2 FQNEAQ (reference sequence). This CDR3 comprises 15 residues. CDR3 sequence: CASSLGAGGPGTQYF. Here the CDR3 DNA reads TGTGCCAGCAGCTTAGGTGCGGGGGGGCCAGGTACGCAGTATTTT. The variable domain in full, with the rest retrieved from reference TRBV7-9 and TRBJ2-3, is DTGVSQNPRHKITKRGQNVTFRCDPISEHNRLYWYRQTLGQGPEFLTYFQNEAQLEKSRLLSDRFSAERPKGSFSTLEIQRTEQGDSAMYLCASSLGAGGPGTQYFGPGTRLTVL.

The J gene is TRBJ2-1, the V gene TRBV18, with D unclear. The CDR3 totals 12 residues. Per germline, CDR1 KGHSH and CDR2 LQKENI. Trimming removed 5 bases from V and 7 bases from J, with 9 bases in between. CDR3 sequence: CASSKVGNEQFF. The CDR3 DNA sequence: TGTGCCAGCTCAAAGGTAGGGAATGAGCAGTTCTTC.

The V and J genes are TRBV9 and TRBJ1-1; D remains ambiguous. Germline CDR1 is SGDLS and CDR2 is YYNGEE. Between the trimmed V and J ends, which lost 0 bases and 7 bases, there was a span of 16 bases. The CDR3 is 15 residues long. In nucleotides, the CDR3 is TGTGCCAGCAGCGTAGGGGGAGTGATCCCCGATGAAGCTTTCTTT. Translation: CASSVGGVIPDEAFF.

V gene TRBV7-9 combines with J gene TRBJ1-3, with no clear D. The germline CDR1 and CDR2 sequences are SEHNR and FQNEAQ (reference sequence). V gave up 3 bases and J gave up 6 bases, with 3 bases separating them. The CDR3 length is 11 residues. Here the CDR3 reads CASSLSNTIYF. The CDR3 DNA reads as TGTGCCAGCAGCTTGTCAAACACCATATATTTT.

The J gene is TRBJ1-5, the V gene TRBV29-1; 8 bases match TRBD1. The CDR3 has 14 residues. V dropped 4 bases and J dropped 2; count of bases not matched to a gene: 4. CDR1 is SQVTM and CDR2 is ANQGSEA in the germline V gene. CDR3 in amino acids: CSVGDRGGNQPQHF. In DNA form, the CDR3 reads TGCAGCGTTGGAGACAGGGGTGGCAATCAGCCCCAGCATTTT.

This clone occurred once. The rearrangement joins TRBV9 to TRBJ1-6, with D uncertain. CDR1 is SGDLS and CDR2 is YYNGEE in the germline V gene. This CDR3 comprises 14 residues. V lost 4 bases and J lost 8, with 13 bases in between. The CDR3 coding sequence is TGTGCCAGCAGCTCCTCCTTTTCTGATTCACCCCTCCACTTT. It translates to CASSSSFSDSPLHF.

The CDR3 DNA reads as TGTGCCAGTAGTGATTCGAATAGGGGCGGGGAGCTGTTTTTT. Translating gives CASSDSNRGGELFF. The V call is TRBV19, the J call TRBJ2-2; possible D gene TRBD1, 5 bases. The CDR3 runs to 14 residues. CDR1 is LNHDA and CDR2 is SQIVND in the germline V gene (reference sequence). V lost 5 bases to trimming and J lost 7 bases, with 14 bases between them.

The chain combines TRBV19 with TRBJ2-7; D unresolved. Trimming cost V 0 bases and J 1 base, with 4 bases left between them. Germline V gives CDR1 LNHDA, CDR2 SQIVND (reference sequence). The CDR3 has 13 amino acids. CDR3 nucleotides: TGTGCCAGTAGTATAGACAGGTCCTACGAGCAGTACTTC. Protein product: CASSIDRSYEQYF.

The rearrangement uses TRBV27 and TRBJ1-1; D unresolved. This CDR3 has 13 amino acids. Germline CDR1 reads MNHEY; CDR2 reads SMNVEV (reference sequence). Between the trimmed V and J ends, which lost 2 bases and 4 bases, there was a span of 8 bases. The CDR3 spells CASSLTPRTEAFF. In DNA, the CDR3 is TGTGCCAGCAGTTTAACGCCACGCACTGAAGCTTTCTTT.

The chain recombines TRBV18 with TRBJ2-5, with 7 bases aligning to TRBD1. V lost 3 bases to trimming and J lost 2 bases; unmatched junction nucleotides: 3. The CDR3 runs 14 residues. Germline V gives CDR1 KGHSH, CDR2 LQKENI. CDR3 loop: CASSPGQIQETQYF. The CDR3 nucleotides are TGTGCCAGCTCACCGGGACAGATACAAGAGACCCAGTACTTC.

The rearrangement joins TRBV2 to TRBJ2-1, with 9 bases matching TRBD2. CDR1 SNHLY and CDR2 FYNNEI come from the germline V gene. J gave up 3 bases and V 3 bases, and 3 bases lay outside the gene matches. CDR3 size: 15 residues. The CDR3 region is CASSEGRGGYNEQFF. CDR3 nucleotides: TGTGCCAGCAGTGAGGGGCGGGGGGGCTACAATGAGCAGTTCTTC.

The V gene is TRBV27, the J gene TRBJ2-3, with 12 bases matching TRBD2. Trimming at V came to 3 bases and at J to 4 bases, leaving 5 bases not matched to a gene. The germline CDR1 and CDR2 sequences are MNHEY and SMNVEV (reference sequence). The CDR3 is 16 residues long. CDR3 sequence (DNA): TGTGCCAGCAGTTTCCTAGCGGGGGGGCCCCCAGATACGCAGTATTTT. It translates to CASSFLAGGPPDTQYF.

This sequence joins TRBV11-1 and TRBJ2-7, with D maybe TRBD2 (6 bases). Trimming removed 2 bases at V and 3 bases at J, with 11 bases between. The CDR3 length is 14 residues. Germline CDR1 SGHAT, CDR2 FQDESV (reference sequence). CDR3 protein: CASSLPGDFYEQYF. CDR3 nucleotides: TGTGCCAGCAGCTTACCGGGGGATTTCTACGAGCAGTACTTC.

Comments on this clone: One end of the junction is discordant with germline, which a read error may explain. The chain employs TRBV7-7 and TRBJ2-5; D might be TRBD1 (5 bases). The germline V gene encodes CDR1 SSHAT and CDR2 FNYEAQ (reference sequence). The CDR3 runs to 13 residues. The CDR3 bases are TGTGCTAGCAGCCCCCGACAGACAGAGACCCAGTACTTC. Its translation is CASSPRQTETQYF.

This sequence joins TRBV7-8 and TRBJ1-2, with 12 bases identical to TRBD1. From germline, CDR1 is SGHVS and CDR2 FQNEAQ. J lost 7 bases, V lost 3 bases, and 9 bases had no gene match. The CDR3 runs to 16 residues. CDR3 amino acids: CASSLRPGQGAGGYTF. The CDR3 DNA reads as TGTGCCAGCAGCTTGAGACCGGGACAGGGGGCTGGTGGCTACACCTTC.